This is a list of T cell receptor beta chains from one sample in a study of cytomegalovirus exposure and HLA in healthy donors. Clones were read by immunoSEQ multiplex PCR, and TCRdb kept only the in-frame ones, dropping some. Seen in this sample are roughly 120,000 clones; the ten most common clones hold about 2.7%. The sequenced material came from PBMCs. These receptors were collected from a man aged 25-40 years in good health and CMV-seronegative. CDR3s leave out the opening cysteine and the closing phenylalanine or tryptophan.

v_call,cdr3_aa
TRBV27,ASRTSGFSYEQY
TRBV10-3,AISLGLAGSHEQY
TRBV6-6,ATGSGEQF
TRBV7-2,ASSSSLGSGELF
TRBV5-1,ASSPASGRARETQY
TRBV27,ASSERGWDGYT
TRBV7-9,ASSLGQGAYNEQF
TRBV6-5,ASSRLGDTEV
TRBV11-2,ASSLDTGVQQF
TRBV7-2,ASSLRSGTYEQY
TRBV11-2,ASSPVLNTEAF
TRBV5-1,ASSIYRLAVFTDTQY
TRBV29-1,SVQMTYEQY
TRBV7-9,ASTSLEAGRGELF
TRBV15,ATSRAYGTNEKLF
TRBV5-6,ASSFIRKNYGYT
TRBV27,ASSFTTGGTEAF
TRBV7-2,ASSLRQGSYEQY
TRBV6-5,ASSSDRVTNEKLF
TRBV4-2,ASSQEATSGSNEQF
TRBV7-9,ASSPGLALDNEQF
TRBV30,AWSPTGLGYT
TRBV4-3,ASSQEASTDTQY
TRBV7-2,ASSLTSGTYNEQF
TRBV18,ASSPGGQVRGEQY
TRBV6-5,ASSYGGLAGADTQY
TRBV18,ASSLIGGNTEAF
TRBV7-9,ASSLGRTSGEYNEQF
TRBV7-2,ASSMGGLNIQY
TRBV11-2,ASSLDQQPNQPQH
TRBV27,ASSFEAPLDNEQF
TRBV30,AWSVGQGLLF
TRBV27,ASKGGQPTINYGYT
TRBV11-2,ASSLASGAEAF
TRBV18,ASSPRTENTEAF
TRBV9,ASSAGTAHQPQH
TRBV7-7,ASSFDRAQETQY
TRBV11-2,ASSLRGFYEKLF
TRBV7-2,ASSLSTGADQPQH
TRBV9,ASSVVGGAETQY
TRBV29-1,SVGGGSGYGYT
TRBV18,ASSPRQNTEAF
TRBV7-2,ASSVTSGSFTDTQY
TRBV28,ASSLSLAGYSGETQY
TRBV2,ASRAGQGVEKLF